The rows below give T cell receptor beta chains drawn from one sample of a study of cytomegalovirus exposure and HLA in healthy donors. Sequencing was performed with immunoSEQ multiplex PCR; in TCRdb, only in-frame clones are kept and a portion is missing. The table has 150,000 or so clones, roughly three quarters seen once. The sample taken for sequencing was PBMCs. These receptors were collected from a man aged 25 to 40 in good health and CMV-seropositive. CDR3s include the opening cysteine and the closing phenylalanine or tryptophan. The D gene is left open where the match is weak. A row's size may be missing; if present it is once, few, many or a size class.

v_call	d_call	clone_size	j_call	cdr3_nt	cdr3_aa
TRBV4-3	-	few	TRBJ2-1	TGCGCCAGCAGCCAAGAAAGCTGGGCCGATGAGCAGTTCTTC	CASSQESWADEQFF
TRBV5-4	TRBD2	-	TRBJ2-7	TGTGCCAGCAGCTTGGGAAGCGGGAGCACCCCCTACGAGCAGTACTTC	CASSLGSGSTPYEQYF
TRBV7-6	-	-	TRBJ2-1	TGTGCCAGCAGCTTAGGAGGCCAAGAGCAGTTCTTC	CASSLGGQEQFF
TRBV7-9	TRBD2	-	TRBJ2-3	TGTGCCAGCAGCTTAGTAGCGGGGGGGATGTCAGATACGCAGTATTTT	CASSLVAGGMSDTQYF
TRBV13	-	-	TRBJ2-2	TGTGCCAGCAGCTTAGGGGGGCCGAACACCGGGGAGCTGTTTTTT	CASSLGGPNTGELFF
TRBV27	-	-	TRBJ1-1	TGTGCCAGCAGTTTCAGGGGCACTGAAGCTTTCTTT	CASSFRGTEAFF
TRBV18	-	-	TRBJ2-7	TGTGCCAGCTCACCAGGGCAGTACGAGCAGTACTTC	CASSPGQYEQYF
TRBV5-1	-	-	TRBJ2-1	TGCGCCAGCAGCTCAGACAGCAGCTCCTACAATGAGCAGTTCTTC	CASSSDSSSYNEQFF
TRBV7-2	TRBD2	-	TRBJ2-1	TGTGCCAGCAGCTTGGAGACTAGCTGGCAGTTCTTC	CASSLETSWQFF
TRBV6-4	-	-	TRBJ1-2	TGTGCCAGCAGTGAGGGGCCTGAGGACTATGGCTACACCTTC	CASSEGPEDYGYTF
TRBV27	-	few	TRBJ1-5	TGTGCCAGCAGTTTTCGCGGACAGCCCCAGCATTTT	CASSFRGQPQHF
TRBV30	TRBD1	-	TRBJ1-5	TGTGCCTGGAGTGTCCCGGGACAGGGGCCCCGGGCCCAGCATTTT	CAWSVPGQGPRAQHF
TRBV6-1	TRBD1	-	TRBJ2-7	TGTGCCAGCAGTGAATGGGGACAGGGTGACGAGCAGTACTTC	CASSEWGQGDEQYF
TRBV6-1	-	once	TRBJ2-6	TGTGCCAGCAGTGAAGACGGGCAAGGAGGGGCTGGGGCCAACGTCCTGACTTTC	CASSEDGQGGAGANVLTF
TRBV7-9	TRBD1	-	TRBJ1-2	TGTGCCAGCAGCCAAGGGACAGGGTACAAATCGGATGGCTACACCTTC	CASSQGTGYKSDGYTF
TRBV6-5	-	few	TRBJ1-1	TGTGCCAGCAGCTCACGGTCACAGGGAGACGCTTTCTTT	CASSSRSQGDAFF
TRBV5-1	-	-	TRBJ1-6	TGCGCCAGCAGCTTGGCCCAGGGAGGCTCACCCCTCCACTTT	CASSLAQGGSPLHF
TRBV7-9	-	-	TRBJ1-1	TGTGCCAGCAGCCTAGTTAACATGAACACTGAAGCTTTCTTT	CASSLVNMNTEAFF
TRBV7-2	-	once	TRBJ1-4	TGTGCCAGCAGCCCCGGCGCAGCCCCTAGGACTAATGAAAAACTGTTTTTT	CASSPGAAPRTNEKLFF
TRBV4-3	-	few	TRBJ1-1	TGCGCCAGCAGCCAGTCTCCTCAGGGAAACACTGAAGCTTTCTTT	CASSQSPQGNTEAFF